This is a list of T cell receptor beta chains from one sample in a study of shared clonotypes between healthy human individuals. Generated by immunoSEQ multiplex PCR, the TCRdb table keeps only in-frame clones and is missing some. Found here are millions of clones, around 93% of them singletons; the top ten hold over 1.5%. What was sequenced was naive CD8+ T cells from PBMCs. The receptors originated from a man between 18 and 35 years old in good health. Some clones in this sample may be carry-over from other donors' samples. Each CDR3 is given with its conserved first and last residue. Each record gives: CDR3 length, J gene, clone size, D gene, V gene, CDR3 DNA, CDR3 protein. The D gene is left open where the match is weak. The size of a clone is reported for some rows only, either as once, few or many, or as a class for expanded clones.

cdr3_length: 11
j_call: TRBJ2-7
clone_size: once
d_call: -
v_call: TRBV20-1
cdr3_nt: TGCAGTGCTTCAGGGTCCTACGAGCAGTACTTC
cdr3_aa: CSASGSYEQYF

cdr3_length: 15
j_call: TRBJ2-4
clone_size: once
d_call: -
v_call: TRBV19
cdr3_nt: TGTGCCAGTAGTATAAAGGGGTTAGCCAAAAACATTCAGTACTTC
cdr3_aa: CASSIKGLAKNIQYF

cdr3_length: 16
j_call: TRBJ2-3
clone_size: -
d_call: -
v_call: TRBV10-3
cdr3_nt: TGTGCCATCAGTGAGTCGAGGCTAGCGTCCACAGATACGCAGTATTTT
cdr3_aa: CAISESRLASTDTQYF

cdr3_length: 14
j_call: TRBJ2-5
clone_size: -
d_call: -
v_call: TRBV10-2
cdr3_nt: TGCGCCAGCAGTGAGTCGAGGGTCCTAGAGACCCAGTACTTC
cdr3_aa: CASSESRVLETQYF

cdr3_length: 16
j_call: TRBJ2-4
clone_size: -
d_call: TRBD1
v_call: TRBV11-1
cdr3_nt: TGTGCCAGCAGCTTAGAAGGACAGGGAGCCAAAAACATTCAGTACTTC
cdr3_aa: CASSLEGQGAKNIQYF

cdr3_length: 18
j_call: TRBJ1-5
clone_size: -
d_call: -
v_call: TRBV6-1
cdr3_nt: TGTGCCAGCAGTGAAGTCCCTCCGGACACGGAGGGGATTCAGCCCCAGCATTTT
cdr3_aa: CASSEVPPDTEGIQPQHF

cdr3_length: 16
j_call: TRBJ1-4
clone_size: -
d_call: -
v_call: TRBV28
cdr3_nt: TGTGCCAGCAGTTTTATGGGGCAGGGGACTAATGAAAAACTGTTTTTT
cdr3_aa: CASSFMGQGTNEKLFF

cdr3_length: 13
j_call: TRBJ2-1
clone_size: -
d_call: -
v_call: TRBV28
cdr3_nt: TGTGCCAGCAGCCAAGCCGGAGGAAATGAGCAGTTCTTC
cdr3_aa: CASSQAGGNEQFF

cdr3_length: 14
j_call: TRBJ2-5
clone_size: -
d_call: -
v_call: TRBV7-9
cdr3_nt: TGTGCCAGCAGCCCGGTCGGACTCCAAGAGACCCAGTACTTC
cdr3_aa: CASSPVGLQETQYF

cdr3_length: 14
j_call: TRBJ1-1
clone_size: few
d_call: -
v_call: TRBV14
cdr3_nt: TGTGCCAGCAGCCAAAAGCATCCTTGGGGGGAAGCTTTCTTT
cdr3_aa: CASSQKHPWGEAFF

cdr3_length: 14
j_call: TRBJ2-3
clone_size: -
d_call: -
v_call: TRBV5-6
cdr3_nt: TGTGCCAGCAGCTTGGGAGGGCGCACAGATACGCAGTATTTT
cdr3_aa: CASSLGGRTDTQYF

cdr3_length: 15
j_call: TRBJ1-5
clone_size: -
d_call: -
v_call: TRBV5-1
cdr3_nt: TGCGCCAGCAGCTTGGTGCGGGGGCTAGGTCAGCCCCAGCATTTT
cdr3_aa: CASSLVRGLGQPQHF

cdr3_length: 12
j_call: TRBJ2-1
clone_size: -
d_call: TRBD1
v_call: TRBV5-1
cdr3_nt: TGCGCCAGCAGCTTGGGAGGACAGGGGCCGTTCTTC
cdr3_aa: CASSLGGQGPFF

cdr3_length: 14
j_call: TRBJ1-2
clone_size: -
d_call: -
v_call: TRBV6-5
cdr3_nt: TGTGCCAGCAGTTACTCGAGTGAGGAAGGTGGCTACACCTTC
cdr3_aa: CASSYSSEEGGYTF

cdr3_length: 13
j_call: TRBJ1-5
clone_size: -
d_call: TRBD1
v_call: TRBV29-1
cdr3_nt: TGCAGCGTTACAGGGGGGAGCAATCAGCCCCAGCATTTT
cdr3_aa: CSVTGGSNQPQHF

cdr3_length: 15
j_call: TRBJ1-2
clone_size: -
d_call: TRBD1
v_call: TRBV7-9
cdr3_nt: TGTGCCAGCAGCCCTCGGACAGGGGTCGGCTATGGCTACACCTTC
cdr3_aa: CASSPRTGVGYGYTF

cdr3_length: 16
j_call: TRBJ1-5
clone_size: -
d_call: -
v_call: TRBV5-8
cdr3_nt: TGTGCCAGCAGCTTGGTAGGTGACAGCCGCAATCAGCCCCAGCATTTT
cdr3_aa: CASSLVGDSRNQPQHF

cdr3_length: 18
j_call: TRBJ2-6
clone_size: -
d_call: -
v_call: TRBV7-9
cdr3_nt: TGTGCCAGCAGCTTCCCTACAGGGCGTCTCTCTGGGGCCAACGTCCTGACTTTC
cdr3_aa: CASSFPTGRLSGANVLTF

cdr3_length: 11
j_call: TRBJ1-1
clone_size: few
d_call: -
v_call: TRBV20-1
cdr3_nt: TGCAGTGCCGAAGCTGAGACTGAAGCTTTCTTT
cdr3_aa: CSAEAETEAFF

cdr3_length: 16
j_call: TRBJ1-4
clone_size: -
d_call: -
v_call: TRBV28
cdr3_nt: TGTGCCAGCAGTTTAGAGGGGGGAGAAGCTCACGAAAAACTGTTTTTT
cdr3_aa: CASSLEGGEAHEKLFF

cdr3_length: 15
j_call: TRBJ2-2
clone_size: -
d_call: TRBD1
v_call: TRBV28
cdr3_nt: TGTGCCAGCAGTTTAGAGACAGGGCTCACCGGGGAGCTGTTTTTT
cdr3_aa: CASSLETGLTGELFF

cdr3_length: 17
j_call: TRBJ2-3
clone_size: -
d_call: -
v_call: TRBV7-9
cdr3_nt: TGTGCCAGCAGCCACAAAATCGGACTACCTTTCACAGATACGCAGTATTTT
cdr3_aa: CASSHKIGLPFTDTQYF

cdr3_length: 15
j_call: TRBJ2-6
clone_size: -
d_call: -
v_call: TRBV27
cdr3_nt: TGTGCCAGCAGTCCCTTTGTCTCTGGGGCCAACGTCCTGACTTTC
cdr3_aa: CASSPFVSGANVLTF

cdr3_length: 14
j_call: TRBJ1-1
clone_size: -
d_call: -
v_call: TRBV6-6
cdr3_nt: TGTGCCAGCAGTTACTCTTTTACGAACACTGAAGCTTTCTTT
cdr3_aa: CASSYSFTNTEAFF

cdr3_length: 14
j_call: TRBJ2-7
clone_size: once
d_call: -
v_call: TRBV7-9
cdr3_nt: TGTGCCAGCAGCCCCCGGGACGGGTCCTACGAGCAGTACTTC
cdr3_aa: CASSPRDGSYEQYF

cdr3_length: 13
j_call: TRBJ2-1
clone_size: -
d_call: -
v_call: TRBV7-9
cdr3_nt: TGTGCCAGCAGCTCAGGAGGGTACAATGAGCAGTTCTTC
cdr3_aa: CASSSGGYNEQFF

cdr3_length: 13
j_call: TRBJ2-7
clone_size: -
d_call: TRBD1
v_call: TRBV28
cdr3_nt: TGTGCCAGCTGCCCCAGGGGGCTCTACGAGCAGTACTTC
cdr3_aa: CASCPRGLYEQYF

cdr3_length: 17
j_call: TRBJ1-1
clone_size: -
d_call: -
v_call: TRBV5-1
cdr3_nt: TGCGCCAGCAGCTTTGATGTTCGGACGCCGGGGAACACTGAAGCTTTCTTT
cdr3_aa: CASSFDVRTPGNTEAFF

cdr3_length: 10
j_call: TRBJ2-3
clone_size: -
d_call: -
v_call: TRBV27
cdr3_nt: TGTGCCATCGGCACAGATACGCAGTATTTT
cdr3_aa: CAIGTDTQYF

cdr3_length: 17
j_call: TRBJ2-4
clone_size: -
d_call: -
v_call: TRBV29-1
cdr3_nt: TGCAGCGTTGAAACGAGGGGGGAGAATCTAGCCAAAAACATTCAGTACTTC
cdr3_aa: CSVETRGENLAKNIQYF